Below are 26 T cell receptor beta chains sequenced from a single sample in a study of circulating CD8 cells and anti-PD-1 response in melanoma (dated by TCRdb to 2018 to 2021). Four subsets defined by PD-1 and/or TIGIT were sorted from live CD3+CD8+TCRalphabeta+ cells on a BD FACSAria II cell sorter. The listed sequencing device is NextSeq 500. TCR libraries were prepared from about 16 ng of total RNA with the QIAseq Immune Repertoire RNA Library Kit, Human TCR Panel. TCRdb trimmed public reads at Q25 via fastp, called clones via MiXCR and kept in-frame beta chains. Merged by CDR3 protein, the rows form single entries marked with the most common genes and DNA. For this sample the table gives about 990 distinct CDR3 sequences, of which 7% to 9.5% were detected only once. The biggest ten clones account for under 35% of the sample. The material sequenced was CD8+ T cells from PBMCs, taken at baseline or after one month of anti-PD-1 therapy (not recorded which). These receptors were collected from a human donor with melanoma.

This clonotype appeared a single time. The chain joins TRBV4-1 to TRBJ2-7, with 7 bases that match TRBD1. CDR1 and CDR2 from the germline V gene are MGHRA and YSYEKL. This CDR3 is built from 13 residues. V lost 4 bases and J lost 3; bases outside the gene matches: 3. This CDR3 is CASSPGQSYEQYF. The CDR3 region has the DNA TGCGCCAGCAGCCCGGGACAGAGCTACGAGCAGTACTTC.

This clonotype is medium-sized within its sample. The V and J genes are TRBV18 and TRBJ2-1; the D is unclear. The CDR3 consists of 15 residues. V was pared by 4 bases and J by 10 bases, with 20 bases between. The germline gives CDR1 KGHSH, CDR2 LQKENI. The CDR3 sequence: CASSLTDPPLGEQFF. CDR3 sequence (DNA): TGTGCCAGCTCACTAACGGACCCCCCATTAGGGGAGCAGTTCTTC.

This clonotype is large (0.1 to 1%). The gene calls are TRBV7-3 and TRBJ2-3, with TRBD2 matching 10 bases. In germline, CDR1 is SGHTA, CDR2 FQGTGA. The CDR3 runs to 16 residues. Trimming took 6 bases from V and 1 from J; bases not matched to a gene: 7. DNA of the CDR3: TGTGCCAGCAGTCAACTCGGGACTAGCGGCACAGATACGCAGTATTTT. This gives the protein CASSQLGTSGTDTQYF.

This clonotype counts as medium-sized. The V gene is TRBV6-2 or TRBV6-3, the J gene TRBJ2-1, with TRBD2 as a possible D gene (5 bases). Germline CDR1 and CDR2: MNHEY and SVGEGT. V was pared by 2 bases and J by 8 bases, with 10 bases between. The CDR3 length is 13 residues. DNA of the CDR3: TGTGCCAGCAGTTACCGGGCGGAGGATGAGCAGTTCTTC. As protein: CASSYRAEDEQFF.

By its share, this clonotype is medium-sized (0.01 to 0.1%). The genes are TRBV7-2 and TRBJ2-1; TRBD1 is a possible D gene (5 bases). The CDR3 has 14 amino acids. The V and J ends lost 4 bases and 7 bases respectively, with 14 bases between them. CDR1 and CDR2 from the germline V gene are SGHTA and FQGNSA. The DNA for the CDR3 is TGTGCCAGCAGCTGGGCAGGGTCTAGGAATGAGCAGTTCTTC. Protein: CASSWAGSRNEQFF.

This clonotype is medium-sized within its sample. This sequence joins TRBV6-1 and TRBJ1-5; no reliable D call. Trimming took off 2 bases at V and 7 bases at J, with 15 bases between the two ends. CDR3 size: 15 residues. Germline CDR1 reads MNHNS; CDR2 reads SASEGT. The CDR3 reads CASSERVDSGQPQHF. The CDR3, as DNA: TGTGCCAGCAGTGAAAGGGTCGATTCCGGGCAGCCCCAGCATTTT.

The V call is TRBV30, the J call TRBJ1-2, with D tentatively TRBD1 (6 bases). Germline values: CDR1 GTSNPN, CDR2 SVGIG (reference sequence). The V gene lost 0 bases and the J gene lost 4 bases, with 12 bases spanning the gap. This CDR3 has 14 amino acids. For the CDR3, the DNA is TGTGCCTGGAGTGTACAGGGTATGGGCTATGGCTACACCTTC. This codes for CAWSVQGMGYGYTF.

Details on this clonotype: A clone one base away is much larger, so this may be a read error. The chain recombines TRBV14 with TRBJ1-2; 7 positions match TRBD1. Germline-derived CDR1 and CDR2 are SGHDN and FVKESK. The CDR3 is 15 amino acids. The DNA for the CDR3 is TGTGCCAGCAGCCCGTGGACAGGCTATAACCATGGCTACACCTTC. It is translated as CASSPWTGYNHGYTF.

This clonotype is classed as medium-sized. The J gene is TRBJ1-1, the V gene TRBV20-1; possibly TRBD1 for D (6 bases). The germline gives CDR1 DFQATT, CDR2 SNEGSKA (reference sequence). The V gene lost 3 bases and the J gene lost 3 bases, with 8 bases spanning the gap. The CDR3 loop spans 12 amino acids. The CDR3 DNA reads TGCAGTGCTAGTAAGGGGGACACTGAAGCTTTCTTT. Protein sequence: CSASKGDTEAFF.

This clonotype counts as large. As DNA, the CDR3 is TGTGCCAGCAGCTTCCTAGGACAGGGCGAGCAGTACTTC. This encodes CASSFLGQGEQYF. The genes are TRBV13 and TRBJ2-7, with 8 bases identical to TRBD1. The CDR3 covers 13 residues. Germline CDR1 is PRHDT and CDR2 is FYEKMQ (reference sequence). Losses at the gene ends were 3 bases for V and 6 bases for J; bases not matched to a gene: 4.

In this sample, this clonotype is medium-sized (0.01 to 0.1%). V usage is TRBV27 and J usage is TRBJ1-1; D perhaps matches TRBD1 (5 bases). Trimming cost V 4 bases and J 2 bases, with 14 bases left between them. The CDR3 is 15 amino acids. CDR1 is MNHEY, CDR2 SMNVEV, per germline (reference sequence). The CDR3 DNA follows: TGTGCCAGCAGTTCGGGGGTCATAGAAAACACTGAAGCTTTCTTT. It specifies CASSSGVIENTEAFF.

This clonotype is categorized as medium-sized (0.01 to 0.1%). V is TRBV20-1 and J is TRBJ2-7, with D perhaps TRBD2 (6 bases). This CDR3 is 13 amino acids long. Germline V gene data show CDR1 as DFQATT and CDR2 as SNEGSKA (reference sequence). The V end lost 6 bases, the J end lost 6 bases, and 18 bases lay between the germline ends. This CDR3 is CSAPGTAPGEQYF. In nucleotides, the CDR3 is TGCAGTGCCCCCGGGACTGCCCCCGGCGAGCAGTACTTC.

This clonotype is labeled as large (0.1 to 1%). In DNA form, the CDR3 reads TGTGCCAGCAGCCGGGACTCTATAGTAGATACGCAGTATTTT. This encodes CASSRDSIVDTQYF. The rearrangement uses TRBV9 and TRBJ2-3, with D perhaps matching TRBD2 (6 bases). The CDR3 contains 14 residues. Germline CDR1 is SGDLS and CDR2 is YYNGEE. Trimming took off 4 bases at V and 5 bases at J, with 14 bases between the two ends.

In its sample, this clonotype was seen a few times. Here the CDR3 DNA reads TGTGCCAGCAGCGGATTTACTAGCGGGACTAGCACAGATACGCAGTATTTT. Protein product: CASSGFTSGTSTDTQYF. This sequence joins TRBV9 and TRBJ2-3, with TRBD2 identical over 10 bases. Per the germline V gene, CDR1 is SGDLS and CDR2 is YYNGEE. With 3 bases clipped from V and 0 bases from J, the junction kept 7 bases outside the gene matches. The CDR3 extends over 17 amino acids.

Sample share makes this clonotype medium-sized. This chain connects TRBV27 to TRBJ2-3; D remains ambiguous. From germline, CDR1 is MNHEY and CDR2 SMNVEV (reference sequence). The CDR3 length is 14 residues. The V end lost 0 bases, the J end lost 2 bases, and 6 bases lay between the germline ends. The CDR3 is CASSLSGTTDTQYF. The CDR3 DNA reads TGTGCCAGCAGTTTATCGGGCACCACAGATACGCAGTATTTT.

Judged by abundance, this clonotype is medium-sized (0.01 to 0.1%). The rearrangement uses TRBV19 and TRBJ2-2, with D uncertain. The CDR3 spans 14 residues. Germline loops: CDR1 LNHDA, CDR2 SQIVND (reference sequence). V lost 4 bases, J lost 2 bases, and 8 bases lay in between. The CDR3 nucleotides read TGTGCCAGTAGTAACGGCCGAAACACCGGGGAGCTGTTTTTT. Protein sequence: CASSNGRNTGELFF.

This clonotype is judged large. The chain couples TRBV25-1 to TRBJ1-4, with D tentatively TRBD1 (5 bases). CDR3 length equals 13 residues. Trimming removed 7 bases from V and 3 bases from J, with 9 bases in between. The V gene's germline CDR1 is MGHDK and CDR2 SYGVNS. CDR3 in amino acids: CASIDRSNEKLFF. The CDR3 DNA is TGTGCCAGCATTGACAGATCTAATGAAAAACTGTTTTTT.

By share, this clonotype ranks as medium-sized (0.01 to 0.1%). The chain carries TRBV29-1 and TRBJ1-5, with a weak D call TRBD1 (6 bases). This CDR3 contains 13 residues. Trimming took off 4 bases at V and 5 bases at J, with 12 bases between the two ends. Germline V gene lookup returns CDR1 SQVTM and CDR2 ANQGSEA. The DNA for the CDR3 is TGCAGCGTTGGCGGGGACACGGATCAGCCCCAGCATTTT. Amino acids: CSVGGDTDQPQHF.

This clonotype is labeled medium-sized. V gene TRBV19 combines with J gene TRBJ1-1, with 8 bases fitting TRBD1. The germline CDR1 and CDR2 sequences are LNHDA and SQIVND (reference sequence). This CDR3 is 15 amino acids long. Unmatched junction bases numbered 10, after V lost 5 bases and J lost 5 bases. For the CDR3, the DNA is TGTGCCAGTAGTGCTCGGGACAGGTGGGATACTGAAGCTTTCTTT. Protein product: CASSARDRWDTEAFF.

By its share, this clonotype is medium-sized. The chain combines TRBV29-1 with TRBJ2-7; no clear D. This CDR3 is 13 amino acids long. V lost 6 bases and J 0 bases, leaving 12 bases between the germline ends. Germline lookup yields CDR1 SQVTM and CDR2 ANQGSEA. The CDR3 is CSVDTGFSYEQYF. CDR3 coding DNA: TGCAGCGTCGATACCGGGTTCTCCTACGAGCAGTACTTC.

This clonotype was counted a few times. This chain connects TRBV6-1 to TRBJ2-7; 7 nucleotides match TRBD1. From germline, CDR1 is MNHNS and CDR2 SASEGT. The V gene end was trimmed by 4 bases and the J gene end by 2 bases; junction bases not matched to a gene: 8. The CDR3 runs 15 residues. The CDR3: CASSASPGQTYEQYF. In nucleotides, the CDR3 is TGTGCCAGCAGTGCCTCTCCGGGACAGACCTACGAGCAGTACTTC.

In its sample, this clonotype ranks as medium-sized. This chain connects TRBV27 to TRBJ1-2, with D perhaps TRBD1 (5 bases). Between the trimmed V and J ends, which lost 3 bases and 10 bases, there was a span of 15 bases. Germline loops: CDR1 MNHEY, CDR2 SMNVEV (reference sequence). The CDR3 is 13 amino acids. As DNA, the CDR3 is TGTGCCAGCAGTTTGGGGCGGTTTGGTGTCTACACCTTC. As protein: CASSLGRFGVYTF.

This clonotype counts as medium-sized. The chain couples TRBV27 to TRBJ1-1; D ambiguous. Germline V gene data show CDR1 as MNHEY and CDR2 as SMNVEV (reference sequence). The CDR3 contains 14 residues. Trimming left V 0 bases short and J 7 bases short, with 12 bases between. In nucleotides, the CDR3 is TGTGCCAGCAGTTTATCTAAAGGGTGGAGTGAAGCTTTCTTT. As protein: CASSLSKGWSEAFF.

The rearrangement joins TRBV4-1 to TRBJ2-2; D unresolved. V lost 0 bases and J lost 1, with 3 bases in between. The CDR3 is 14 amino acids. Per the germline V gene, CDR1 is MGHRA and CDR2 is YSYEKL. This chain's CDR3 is CASSQEQNTGELFF. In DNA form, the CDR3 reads TGCGCCAGCAGCCAAGAACAGAACACCGGGGAGCTGTTTTTT.

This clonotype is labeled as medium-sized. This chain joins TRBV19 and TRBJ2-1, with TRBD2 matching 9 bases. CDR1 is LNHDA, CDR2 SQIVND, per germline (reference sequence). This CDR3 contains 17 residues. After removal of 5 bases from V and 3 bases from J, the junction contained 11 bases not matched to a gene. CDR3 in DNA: TGTGCCAGTAGTGTGGGGAGCGGGGGGCGCGGCTACAATGAGCAGTTCTTC. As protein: CASSVGSGGRGYNEQFF.

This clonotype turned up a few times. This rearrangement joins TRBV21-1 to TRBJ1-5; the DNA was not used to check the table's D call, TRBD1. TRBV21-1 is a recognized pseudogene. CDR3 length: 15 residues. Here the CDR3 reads CVSSKQGKSNQPQHF. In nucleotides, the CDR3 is TGTGTCAGCAGCAAACAGGGGAAAAGCAATCAGCCCCAGCATTTT.